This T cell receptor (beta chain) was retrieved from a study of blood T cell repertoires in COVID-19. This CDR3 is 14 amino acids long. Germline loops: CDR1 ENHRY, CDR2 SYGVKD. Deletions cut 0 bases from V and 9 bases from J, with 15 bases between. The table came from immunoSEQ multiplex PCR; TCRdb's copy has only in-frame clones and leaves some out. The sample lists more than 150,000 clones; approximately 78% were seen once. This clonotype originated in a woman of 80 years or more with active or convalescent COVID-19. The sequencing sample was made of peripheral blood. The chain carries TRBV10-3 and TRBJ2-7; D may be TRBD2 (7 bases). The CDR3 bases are TGTGCCATCAGTGAGTCGAGGGGGGGTACTACGCAGTACTTC. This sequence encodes CAISESRGGTTQYF.